Presented here are 7 T cell receptor beta chains from one specimen sequenced in a study of blood T cell repertoires in COVID-19. The assay was immunoSEQ multiplex PCR, and TCRdb's table has in-frame clones only and misses some. Of some 390,000 clones in the sample, over 75% are singletons; the top ten hold roughly 2.1%. The specimen was peripheral blood. These receptors all come from a woman in her sixties with COVID-19, enrolled during active disease.

V gene TRBV18 combines with J gene TRBJ1-2, with 7 bases lining up with TRBD1. This CDR3 contains 16 residues. V was clipped by 3 bases and J by 1 base; unmatched bases: 8. Germline V gene sequence: CDR1 KGHSH, CDR2 LQKENI. The CDR3 protein is CASSPDRNLLNYGYTF. The CDR3 DNA reads as TGTGCCAGCTCACCGGACAGGAACTTACTTAACTATGGCTACACCTTC.

A note on this clone: This specimen includes other DNA sequences encoding the same CDR3. The J gene is TRBJ1-2, the V gene TRBV18, with 10 bases identical to TRBD1. Germline V gene sequence: CDR1 KGHSH, CDR2 LQKENI. Trimming at V came to 3 bases and at J to 2 bases, leaving 0 bases not matched to a gene. The CDR3 extends over 14 amino acids. CDR3 loop: CASSPGQGNYGYTF. DNA of the CDR3: TGTGCCAGCTCACCGGGACAGGGGAACTATGGCTACACCTTC.

The chain links TRBV6-5 to TRBJ1-1; D is perhaps TRBD1 (5 bases). In germline, CDR1 is MNHEY, CDR2 SVGAGI. The length of the CDR3 is 13 residues. Trimming stripped 10 bases from V and 0 bases from J, with 12 bases between. CDR3 residues: CATQTVVNTEAFF. The DNA of the CDR3 is TGTGCCACACAGACAGTGGTGAACACTGAAGCTTTCTTT.

Comment on this clone: In the same sample, other DNA sequences code for this CDR3. This rearrangement joins TRBV5-6 to TRBJ2-2; 10 positions match TRBD1. With 2 bases clipped from V and 8 bases from J, the junction kept 3 bases outside the gene matches. The CDR3 consists of 14 residues. Germline CDR1 reads SGHDT; CDR2 reads YYEEEE. The CDR3 is CASSFDRGQGELFF. In DNA, the CDR3 is TGTGCCAGCAGCTTTGACAGGGGGCAAGGGGAGCTGTTTTTT. Together with reference TRBV5-6 and TRBJ2-2, the CDR3 gives the full variable domain: DAGVTQSPTHLIKTRGQQVTLRCSPKSGHDTVSWYQQALGQGPQFIFQYYEEEERQRGNFPDRFSGHQFPNYSSELNVNALLLGDSALYLCASSFDRGQGELFFGEGSRLTVL.

V gene TRBV9 combines with J gene TRBJ2-2, with D perhaps matching TRBD1 (5 bases). V shed 0 bases and J shed 6 bases, with 12 bases lying between them. Germline CDR1 and CDR2: SGDLS and YYNGEE. The CDR3 contains 15 residues. The CDR3 loop is CASSVGYIGAGELFF. CDR3 DNA sequence: TGTGCCAGCAGCGTAGGCTATATAGGGGCCGGGGAGCTGTTTTTT.

This clone appeared a few times. The chain uses TRBV28 and TRBJ2-2, with TRBD1 identical over 10 bases. V shed 5 bases, J shed 5 bases, and the junction held 5 bases outside the gene matches. Germline-derived CDR1 and CDR2 are MDHEN and SYDVKM. The CDR3 is made up of 15 amino acids. The CDR3 region has the DNA TGTGCCAGCAGTCGACAGGGGGCGCGGACCGGGGAGCTGTTTTTT. Translated: CASSRQGARTGELFF.

This clone occurred once. The CDR3 loop reads CASSVLSGYTF. CDR3 DNA sequence: TGTGCCAGCAGTGTACTTTCCGGCTACACCTTC. The V call is TRBV6-2 or TRBV6-3, the J call TRBJ1-2; no reliable D call. Germline assignment: CDR1 MNHEY and CDR2 SVGEGT. Trimming pared 5 bases from V and 8 bases from J, leaving 9 bases between. The CDR3 covers 11 residues.